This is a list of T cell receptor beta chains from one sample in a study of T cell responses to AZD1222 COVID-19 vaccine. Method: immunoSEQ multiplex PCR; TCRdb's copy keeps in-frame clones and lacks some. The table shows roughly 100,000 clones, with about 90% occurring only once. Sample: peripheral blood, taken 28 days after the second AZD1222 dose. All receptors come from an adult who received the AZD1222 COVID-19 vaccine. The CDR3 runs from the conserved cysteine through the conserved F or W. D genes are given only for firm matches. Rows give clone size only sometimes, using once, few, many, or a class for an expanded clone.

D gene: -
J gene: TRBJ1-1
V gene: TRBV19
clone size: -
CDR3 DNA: TGTGCCAGTAGGATGACAGCCCTGGAAGCAAATGAAGCTTTCTTT
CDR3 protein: CASRMTALEANEAFF

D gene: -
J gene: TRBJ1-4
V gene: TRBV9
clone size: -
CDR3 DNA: TGTGCCAGCAGCGTATACCAGACGGCAACTAATGAAAAACTGTTTTTT
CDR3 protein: CASSVYQTATNEKLFF

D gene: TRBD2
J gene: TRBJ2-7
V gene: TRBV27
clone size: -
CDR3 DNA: TGTGCCAGCAGTAATGGGGCGGGGGCCTACGAGCAGTACTTC
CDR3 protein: CASSNGAGAYEQYF

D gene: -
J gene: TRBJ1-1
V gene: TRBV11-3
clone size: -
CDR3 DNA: TGTGCCAGCAGCTTAGGTTGGAACACTGAAGCTTTCTTT
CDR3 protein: CASSLGWNTEAFF

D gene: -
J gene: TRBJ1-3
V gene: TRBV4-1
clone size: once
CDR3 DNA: TGCGCCAGCAGCCAAGTCTCCGCAGCCAGCTCTGGAAACACCATATATTTT
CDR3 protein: CASSQVSAASSGNTIYF

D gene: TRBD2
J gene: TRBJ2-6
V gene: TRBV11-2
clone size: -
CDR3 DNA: TGTGCCAGCAGCTTAGCACTAGCGGGGTTGGGCTCTGGGGCCAACGTCCTGACTTTC
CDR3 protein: CASSLALAGLGSGANVLTF

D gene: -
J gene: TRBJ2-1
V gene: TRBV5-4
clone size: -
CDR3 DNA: TGTGCCAGCAGCACGCGGGGCAGTGCCTCGTTCTACAATGAGCAGTTCTTC
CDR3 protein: CASSTRGSASFYNEQFF

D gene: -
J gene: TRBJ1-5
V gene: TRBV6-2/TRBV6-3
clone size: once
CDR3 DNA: TGTGCCAGCAGTTACGGGCGGAGCAATCAGCCCCAGCATTTT
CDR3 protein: CASSYGRSNQPQHF

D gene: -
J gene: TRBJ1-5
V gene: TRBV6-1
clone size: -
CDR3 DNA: TGTGCCAGCAGTGAGGGGCAGGTGGGCAATCAGCCCCAGCATTTT
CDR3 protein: CASSEGQVGNQPQHF

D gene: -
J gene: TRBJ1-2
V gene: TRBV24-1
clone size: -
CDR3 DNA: TGTGCCACCAGTGATGTCCCGGAGAACTATGGCTACACCTTC
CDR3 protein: CATSDVPENYGYTF

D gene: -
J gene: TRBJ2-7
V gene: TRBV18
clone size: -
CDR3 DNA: TGTGCCAGCTCACCAGGAGGACCAGCCTACGAGCAGTACTTC
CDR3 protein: CASSPGGPAYEQYF

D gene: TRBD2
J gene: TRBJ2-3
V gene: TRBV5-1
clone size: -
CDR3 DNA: TGCGCCAGCAGCCCCCCGGGTAGCGGGGGCACAGATACGCAGTATTTT
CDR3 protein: CASSPPGSGGTDTQYF

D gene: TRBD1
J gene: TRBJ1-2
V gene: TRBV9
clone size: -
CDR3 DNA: TGTGCCAGCAGCCCGCAGGGGGACAACTATGGCTACACCTTC
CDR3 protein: CASSPQGDNYGYTF

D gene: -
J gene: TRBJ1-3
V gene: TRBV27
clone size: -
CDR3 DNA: TGTGCCAGCAGTTTAAATCCAGGGGTCGGGAACACCATATATTTT
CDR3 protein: CASSLNPGVGNTIYF

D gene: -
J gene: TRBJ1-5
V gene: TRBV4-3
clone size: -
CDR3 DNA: TGCGCCAGCAGCCAAGATATAGGGGCTCGAGGCAATCAGCCCCAGCATTTT
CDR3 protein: CASSQDIGARGNQPQHF

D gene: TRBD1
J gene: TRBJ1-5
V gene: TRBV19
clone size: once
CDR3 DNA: TGTGCCAGTAGTATCCGTCGTCCAGGGGGTAGGCAGCCCCAGCATTTT
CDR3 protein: CASSIRRPGGRQPQHF

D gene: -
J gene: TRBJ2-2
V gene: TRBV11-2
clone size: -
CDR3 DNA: TGTGCCAGCAGCTCCTCGAACACCGGGGAGCTGTTTTTT
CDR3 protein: CASSSSNTGELFF

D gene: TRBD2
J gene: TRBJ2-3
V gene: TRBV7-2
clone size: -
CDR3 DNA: TGTGCCAGCAGCTTCGACCCTACAGCGGGGGGAAGAGATACGCAGTATTTT
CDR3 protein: CASSFDPTAGGRDTQYF

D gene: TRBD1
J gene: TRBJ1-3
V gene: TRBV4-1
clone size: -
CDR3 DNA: TGCGCCAGCAGCCTCCGGGACAGGGGGAACGGGTATGGAAACACCATATATTTT
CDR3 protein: CASSLRDRGNGYGNTIYF

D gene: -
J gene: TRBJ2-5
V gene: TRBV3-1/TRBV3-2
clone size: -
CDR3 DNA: TGTGCCAGCAGCCAAGACCTCGTCCGCGGATCGGGGACCCAGTACTTC
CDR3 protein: CASSQDLVRGSGTQYF

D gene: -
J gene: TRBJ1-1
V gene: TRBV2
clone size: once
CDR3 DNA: TGTGCCAGCAAACCAGGGGTGGCGACTGAAGCTTTCTTT
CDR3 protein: CASKPGVATEAFF

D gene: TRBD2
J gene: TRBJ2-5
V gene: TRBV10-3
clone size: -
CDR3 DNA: TGTGCCATATCCCCAGGGAGGGAACAAGAGACCCAGTACTTC
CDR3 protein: CAISPGREQETQYF

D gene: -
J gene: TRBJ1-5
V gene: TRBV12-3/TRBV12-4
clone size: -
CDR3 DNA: TGTGCCAGCAGCTCTCGGAACGTACAGCCCCAGCATTTT
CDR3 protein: CASSSRNVQPQHF

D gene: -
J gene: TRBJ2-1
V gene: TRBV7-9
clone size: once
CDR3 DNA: TGTGCCAGCAGTCGGGACGGGAGCTCCTACAATGAGCAGTTCTTC
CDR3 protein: CASSRDGSSYNEQFF

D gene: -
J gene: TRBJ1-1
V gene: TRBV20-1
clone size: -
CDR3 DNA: TGCAGTGCTCCTGACAGACCTGAAGCTTTCTTT
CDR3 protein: CSAPDRPEAFF

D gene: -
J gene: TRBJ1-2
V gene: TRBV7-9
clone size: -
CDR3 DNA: TGTGCCAGCAGCTTAACGGGGGGTACTAACTATGGCTACACCTTC
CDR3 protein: CASSLTGGTNYGYTF

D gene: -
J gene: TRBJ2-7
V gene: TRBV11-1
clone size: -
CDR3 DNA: TGTGCCAGCGGAGGGGCCGAGCAGTACTTC
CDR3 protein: CASGGAEQYF

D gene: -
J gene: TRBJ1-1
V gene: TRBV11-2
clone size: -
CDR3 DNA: TGTGCCAGCAGCTTAGTTCTCGGAGACTGGGCTGAAGCTTTCTTT
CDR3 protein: CASSLVLGDWAEAFF

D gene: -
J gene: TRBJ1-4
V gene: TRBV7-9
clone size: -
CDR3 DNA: TGTGCCAGCCGGGATTTTGAGGAAGAAAAACTGTTTTTT
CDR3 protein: CASRDFEEEKLFF

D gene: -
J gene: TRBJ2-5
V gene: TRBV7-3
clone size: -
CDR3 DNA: TGTGCCAGCAGCTTTTTTCAGGGGTCAGAGACCCAGTACTTC
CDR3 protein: CASSFFQGSETQYF

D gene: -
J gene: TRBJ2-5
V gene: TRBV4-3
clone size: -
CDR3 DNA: TGCGCCAGCACGCCTCTTCCTCCCCCCCGGCCCCACCAGAAGACCCAGTACTTC
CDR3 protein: CASTPLPPPRPHQKTQYF

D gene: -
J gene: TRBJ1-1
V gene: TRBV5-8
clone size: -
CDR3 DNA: TGTGCCAGCAGCCTACAAGTGGTCACTGAAGCTTTCTTT
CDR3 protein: CASSLQVVTEAFF

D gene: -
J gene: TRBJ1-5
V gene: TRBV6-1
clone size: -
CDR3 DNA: TGTGCCAGCAGTGAAGGAGTGACTCGAAATCAGCCCCAGCATTTT
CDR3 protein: CASSEGVTRNQPQHF

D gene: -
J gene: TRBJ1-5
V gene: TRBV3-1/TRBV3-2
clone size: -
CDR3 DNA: TGTGCCAGCAGCCCTCAAAGGCATCAGCCCCAGCATTTT
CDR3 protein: CASSPQRHQPQHF

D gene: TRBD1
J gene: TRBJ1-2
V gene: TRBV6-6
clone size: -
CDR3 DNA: TGTGCCAGCGCAAGGACAGGGGGTGACTACACCTTC
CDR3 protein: CASARTGGDYTF